This TCR beta chain came from a study of cytomegalovirus exposure and HLA in healthy donors. This clone has only a few counts. Antigen unknown. The PCR ran on 60 Vbeta and 13 Jbeta primers. The table came from immunoSEQ multiplex PCR; TCRdb's copy has only in-frame clones and leaves some out. The top ten clones hold over 5.5% of a sample with about 78,000 clones, roughly 60% of them seen once. The CDR3 loop spans 15 amino acids. With 9 bases removed from V and 10 bases from J, the gap between germline ends came to 22 bases. Germline values: CDR1 SNHLY, CDR2 FYNNEI. Study-level findings and limits: The majority of TCR sequences were rare, yet some public TCRs appeared in many donors. Clonal expansion, a later analysis showed, was greater in HLA-associated TCR beta chains than in equally common others. V- and J-gene trimming in TCR beta was tied to a missense DCLRE1C variant by an analysis performed later. Reports state that TCR beta sequences accurately predicted most subjects' HLA-A and HLA-B alleles.

Source material: PBMCs. This sequence was found in a young man in good health and CMV-seropositive. The rearrangement uses TRBV2 and TRBJ1-6; D might be TRBD1 (5 bases). The CDR3 reads CARRGSDSPRSPLHF. CDR3 DNA: TGTGCCAGAAGGGGAAGTGACAGTCCCAGGTCACCCCTCCACTTT.